One sample yielded the 10 T cell receptor beta chains listed below, sequenced in a study of STAT5B mutations in CD4+ large granular lymphocyte leukemia. Clones were read by immunoSEQ multiplex PCR, and TCRdb kept only the in-frame ones, dropping some. The sample contains roughly 29,000 clones, 60% to 85% of which appear only once. The specimen sequenced was CD4+ T cells from blood buffy coats. The origin of the receptors is a human donor in good health.

The sample holds a few counts of this clone. The chain has TRBV2 and TRBJ1-1, with TRBD1 matching 9 bases. From germline, CDR1 is SNHLY and CDR2 FYNNEI. Trimming at V came to 5 bases and at J to 11 bases, leaving 15 bases not matched to a gene. CDR3 length: 15 amino acids. The CDR3 is CASSPSRGGDRAAFF. DNA of the CDR3: TGTGCCAGCAGTCCCTCACGGGGAGGGGACAGGGCTGCTTTCTTT.

The chain uses TRBV5-5 and TRBJ2-6, with a possible D match to TRBD1 (6 bases). Germline CDR1 SGHKS, CDR2 YYEKEE (reference sequence). The CDR3 runs to 16 residues. Trimming pared 2 bases from V and 2 bases from J, leaving 11 bases between. The CDR3 is CASSFTGSAGANVLTF. In nucleotides, the CDR3 is TGTGCCAGCAGCTTTACAGGGTCTGCTGGGGCCAACGTCCTGACTTTC. Based on the CDR3 plus reference TRBV5-5 and TRBJ2-6, the full variable domain is DAGVTQSPTHLIKTRGQQVTLRCSPISGHKSVSWYQQVLGQGPQFIFQYYEKEERGRGNFPDRFSARQFPNYSSELNVNALLLGDSALYLCASSFTGSAGANVLTFGAGSRLTVL.

The chain joins TRBV2 to TRBJ2-7; D unresolved. CDR3 length: 13 amino acids. Per the germline V gene, CDR1 is SNHLY and CDR2 is FYNNEI. The V gene lost 3 bases and the J gene lost 3 bases, with 9 bases spanning the gap. The CDR3 spells CASSERQFYEQYF. CDR3 in DNA: TGTGCCAGCAGTGAGCGGCAATTCTACGAGCAGTACTTC. The entire variable domain, with the rest obtained from reference TRBV2 and TRBJ2-7, is as follows: EPEVTQTPSHQVTQMGQEVILRCVPISNHLYFYWYRQILGQKVEFLVSFYNNEISEKSEIFDDQFSVERPDGSNFTLKIRSTKLEDSAMYFCASSERQFYEQYFGPGTRLTVT.

The CDR3: CSVVEGAETQYF. Here the CDR3 DNA reads TGCAGCGTTGTCGAGGGGGCCGAGACCCAGTACTTC. V and J are TRBV29-1 and TRBJ2-5; 7 bases line up with TRBD1. This CDR3 is built from 12 residues. V dropped 4 bases and J dropped 5; count of bases not matched to a gene: 4. Germline V gene data show CDR1 as SQVTM and CDR2 as ANQGSEA.

The rearrangement joins TRBV6-1 to TRBJ1-3; the D is unclear. Per the germline V gene, CDR1 is MNHNS and CDR2 is SASEGT. V was trimmed by 2 bases and J by 4 bases, leaving 3 bases between them. The CDR3 spans 12 residues. The CDR3 bases are TGTGCCAGCAGTGAAATGGGAAACACCATATATTTT. Protein: CASSEMGNTIYF.

Here the CDR3 reads CASSLTSGSSYEQYF. The CDR3 nucleotides are TGCGCCAGCAGCTTGACTAGCGGGAGCTCCTACGAGCAGTACTTC. This sequence joins TRBV5-1 and TRBJ2-7; 11 bases match TRBD2. Germline-derived CDR1 and CDR2 are SGHRS and YFSETQ. V trimming: 1 base; J trimming: 0 bases; junction bases outside the gene matches: 0. The CDR3 spans 15 residues.

CDR3 bases: TGCGCCAGCAGCTTGGGAGGGGCCAGCAATCAGCCCCAGCATTTT. Protein sequence: CASSLGGASNQPQHF. This rearrangement joins TRBV5-1 to TRBJ1-5; weak D call: TRBD1 (5 bases). The CDR3 contains 15 residues. Germline V gene lookup returns CDR1 SGHRS and CDR2 YFSETQ. The germline V and J ends were trimmed by 0 bases and 1 base, with 8 bases remaining between them.

The chain uses TRBV5-4 and TRBJ2-7; 8 nucleotides agree with TRBD1. The CDR3 covers 13 residues. J lost 6 bases, V lost 4 bases, and 6 bases had no gene match. Germline-derived CDR1 and CDR2 are SGHNT and YYREEE (reference sequence). The CDR3 protein is CASSQGQVGEQYV. The CDR3 nucleotides read TGTGCCAGCAGCCAGGGACAGGTAGGCGAGCAGTACGTC.

This clone was counted between two and nine times. This sequence joins TRBV13 and TRBJ2-2; 7 bases fit TRBD2. J lost 5 bases, V lost 2 bases, and 5 bases had no gene match. Germline CDR1 and CDR2: PRHDT and FYEKMQ (reference sequence). CDR3 length equals 15 residues. The CDR3 DNA is TGTGCCAGCAGCTTAAGCGGGATGTTTACCGGGGAGCTGTTTTTT. This codes for CASSLSGMFTGELFF. Combining the CDR3 with reference TRBV13 and TRBJ2-2 gives the whole variable domain AAGVIQSPRHLIKEKRETATLKCYPIPRHDTVYWYQQGPGQDPQFLISFYEKMQSDKGSIPDRFSAQQFSDYHSELNMSSLELGDSALYFCASSLSGMFTGELFFGEGSRLTVL.

The gene calls are TRBV27 and TRBJ2-3, with D tentatively TRBD2 (5 bases). V lost 7 bases and J 5 bases, leaving 13 bases between the germline ends. Germline V gene data show CDR1 as MNHEY and CDR2 as SMNVEV (reference sequence). The CDR3 runs 13 residues. CDR3 nucleotides: TGTGCCAGCAACGGACTCACTGGAGATACGCAGTATTTT. Its translation: CASNGLTGDTQYF.